These 7 T cell receptor beta chains were all obtained from the same sample, sequenced in a study of blood T cell repertoires in COVID-19. The repertoire was sequenced with immunoSEQ multiplex PCR; TCRdb's copy has only in-frame clones and lacks some. The sample includes over 200,000 clones, approximately 78% of them seen just once. Sequenced material: PBMCs or T cells enriched from blood (not recorded which). Every receptor here comes from a middle-aged man who had recovered from COVID-19.

This chain connects TRBV7-9 to TRBJ1-6, with D unclear. Germline-derived CDR1 and CDR2 are SEHNR and FQNEAQ (reference sequence). The length of the CDR3 is 13 residues. The V end was cut by 1 base, the J end by 7 bases, with 5 bases between. CDR3 coding DNA: TGTGCCAGCAGCTTAGACTTGAATTCACCCCTCCACTTT. Amino acids: CASSLDLNSPLHF.

The rearrangement joins TRBV9 to TRBJ2-1, with D hard to call. The CDR3 covers 13 residues. V was cut by 3 bases and J by 6 bases, with 10 bases left in between. The germline gives CDR1 SGDLS, CDR2 YYNGEE. Here the CDR3 DNA reads TGTGCCAGCAGCGGCCGGGTGGGCAATGAGCAGTTCTTC. It yields the protein CASSGRVGNEQFF.

This clone appeared once. The chain couples TRBV5-1 to TRBJ1-1; TRBD1 matches at 9 bases. Unmatched junction bases numbered 9, after V lost 4 bases and J lost 5 bases. Germline V lookup: CDR1 SGHRS, CDR2 YFSETQ. The CDR3 consists of 15 residues. CDR3 nucleotides: TGCGCCAGCAGCCTCGCGACAGGGGGTGGAACTGAAGCTTTCTTT. Its protein product is CASSLATGGGTEAFF.

The V gene is TRBV27, the J gene TRBJ2-3; 11 nucleotides align to TRBD2. Trimming at V came to 6 bases and at J to 6 bases, leaving 8 bases not matched to a gene. The CDR3 has 15 amino acids. The germline gives CDR1 MNHEY, CDR2 SMNVEV (reference sequence). The CDR3 DNA reads TGTGCCAGCAGACCCGGACTAGCGGGTCTGGATACGCAGTATTTT. This gives the protein CASRPGLAGLDTQYF.

This clone was counted a single time. The rearrangement joins TRBV5-1 to TRBJ2-7; 7 bases align to TRBD1. Germline CDR1 SGHRS, CDR2 YFSETQ. V shed 5 bases and J 1 base; nucleotides not matched to a gene: 12. The CDR3 has 16 residues. The DNA of the CDR3 is TGCGCCAGCAGTGCCCTTAGTGGACAGGTTTCCTACGAGCAGTACTTC. It translates to CASSALSGQVSYEQYF.

The chain has TRBV5-4 and TRBJ1-2; the D gene is possibly TRBD1 (6 bases). There are 13 residues in the CDR3. Trimming took 0 bases from V and 6 from J, leaving 9 bases between them. Germline V gene data show CDR1 as SGHNT and CDR2 as YYREEE (reference sequence). The CDR3 coding sequence is TGTGCCAGCAGCTTGGGGTCAGGGGATGGCTACACCTTC. Its protein is CASSLGSGDGYTF.

The chain links TRBV7-2 to TRBJ1-3, with D tentatively TRBD1 (6 bases). V shed 2 bases and J shed 6 bases, with 11 bases lying between them. The CDR3 is made up of 14 amino acids. The V gene's germline CDR1 is SGHTA and CDR2 FQGNSA. The CDR3 DNA reads as TGTGCCAGCAGCTTATCCCAGGGGACAAACACCATATATTTT. It yields the protein CASSLSQGTNTIYF.